Listed here are 8 T cell receptor beta chains from one sample, sequenced in a study of blood T cell repertoires in COVID-19. Using immunoSEQ multiplex PCR, the repertoire was profiled, and TCRdb retains in-frame clones only, with some absent. The sample yields roughly 500,000 clones, over 75% seen once. The sample comprised PBMCs or T cells enriched from blood (not recorded which). These receptors came from a woman between 40 and 55 years old who had recovered from COVID-19.

This rearrangement joins TRBV12-5 to TRBJ2-5, with D uncertain. The CDR3 has 12 residues. V lost 5 bases and J lost 3, with 7 bases in between. The germline V gene has CDR1 LGHNT and CDR2 FRNRAP. CDR3 DNA sequence: TGTGCTAGTGGTAACCTAGAAGAGACCCAGTACTTC. This sequence encodes CASGNLEETQYF.

Only one count was recorded for this clone. CDR3 sequence: CATSDFGLDGYTF. Here the CDR3 DNA reads TGTGCCACCAGTGATTTCGGGTTGGATGGCTACACCTTC. The chain is built from TRBV24-1 and TRBJ1-2; D not resolved. This CDR3 spans 13 amino acids. Trimming removed 1 base from V and 6 bases from J, with 8 bases in between. Germline V gives CDR1 KGHDR, CDR2 SFDVKD.

V and J are TRBV19 and TRBJ1-1; 7 bases match TRBD1. The CDR3 is made up of 15 amino acids. V gave up 6 bases and J gave up 4 bases; unmatched junction bases: 11. Looked up from germline, CDR1 is LNHDA and CDR2 is SQIVND (reference sequence). The CDR3 loop reads CASSWDSAFSTEAFF. DNA of the CDR3: TGTGCCAGTAGCTGGGACAGCGCCTTTTCCACTGAAGCTTTCTTT.

The V call is TRBV27, the J call TRBJ1-2; D possibly corresponds to TRBD1 (6 bases). Germline lookup yields CDR1 MNHEY and CDR2 SMNVEV (reference sequence). Trimming removed 4 bases from V and 7 bases from J, with 19 bases in between. The CDR3 runs 15 residues. The CDR3 DNA sequence: TGTGCCAGCAGTTCGGCCGGGACAACCTTTTTTGGCTACACCTTC. Residues: CASSSAGTTFFGYTF.

V is TRBV29-1 and J is TRBJ2-2; D gene uncertain. V shed 5 bases and J shed 1 base, with 5 bases lying between them. Germline values: CDR1 SQVTM, CDR2 ANQGSEA. CDR3 length: 12 residues. This CDR3 reads CSVRQNTGELFF. DNA for the CDR3: TGCAGCGTTCGACAGAACACCGGGGAGCTGTTTTTT.

The gene calls are TRBV20-1 and TRBJ1-1; 8 bases match TRBD1. The V gene's germline CDR1 is DFQATT and CDR2 SNEGSKA (reference sequence). This CDR3 region has 11 residues. The ends lost 8 bases at V and 6 bases at J; junction bases unmatched: 5. The CDR3 loop reads CSPDRGSEAFF. The CDR3, as DNA: TGCAGTCCAGACAGGGGCTCTGAAGCTTTCTTT.

The chain employs TRBV6-5 and TRBJ2-2, with 8 bases identical to TRBD2. Trimming took 0 bases from V and 8 from J; bases not matched to a gene: 8. Germline V gene lookup returns CDR1 MNHEY and CDR2 SVGAGI. This CDR3 spans 16 amino acids. CDR3: CASSYSAGGPRGELFF. CDR3 DNA: TGTGCCAGCAGTTACTCGGCGGGAGGACCCCGAGGGGAGCTGTTTTTT.

This chain connects TRBV7-2 to TRBJ2-3, with D perhaps TRBD2 (5 bases). V lost 5 bases and J 2 bases, leaving 11 bases between the germline ends. Germline CDR1 SGHTA, CDR2 FQGNSA. This CDR3 region has 14 residues. In DNA form, the CDR3 reads TGTGCCAGCAGCCCGGACTGGAACACAGATACGCAGTATTTT. It is translated as CASSPDWNTDTQYF.